This T cell receptor (beta chain) was sequenced for a study of cytomegalovirus exposure and HLA in healthy donors. The junction had 5 bases not matched to a gene; V was cut back by 7 bases and J by 2 bases. The CDR3 consists of 15 residues. The V gene's germline CDR1 is SNHLY and CDR2 FYNNEI. Measured with immunoSEQ multiplex PCR; TCRdb has only the in-frame clones, and not every one. The sample lists 150,000 to 200,000 clones; roughly 82% were seen once. This chain joins TRBV2 and TRBJ2-3, with 11 bases aligning to TRBD1. The TCR originated in a woman between 18 and 29 years old in good health and CMV-seronegative. The sample was PBMCs. CDR3 sequence (DNA): TGTGCCAGCAACGGACAGGGGGCTCACACAGATACGCAGTATTTT. It specifies CASNGQGAHTDTQYF.